The clone carrying this T cell receptor beta chain was seen more than once but under ten times. The antigen is not known. The study reverse transcribed the entire isolated RNA, so it sequenced expressed TCRB transcripts. Data came from immunoSEQ multiplex PCR; TCRdb stores just in-frame clones and leaves some out. The profile shows 110,000 to 150,000 clones, 9% to 9.5% of them singletons. The sample is drawn from a study of beta chain features in type 1 diabetes. Study overall: The study found patients and healthy donors alike in age, gender and cell yields. The study, taken as a whole, reports: Compared to healthy donors, patients appeared to have naive, central memory and Treg TCRB repertoires that were more alike. Type 1 diabetes patients had VDJ junctions that carried fewer insertions and more deletions.

Via CD45RO/CCR7/CD25/CD127/CD95/CD27, cells of the CD4+ naive, central memory, regulatory and stem cell-like memory subsets were sorted. The TCR comes from a man between 18 and 35 years old in good health. Material: central memory CD4+ T cells from blood.

For the CDR3, the DNA is TGTGCCAGCAGCCATGGGACAGGGGGCTCCTACAATGAGCAGTTCTTC. Protein sequence: CASSHGTGGSYNEQFF. This chain links TRBV7-8 with TRBJ2-1; TRBD1 agrees at 11 bases. The CDR3 has 16 amino acids. Trimming took 5 bases from V and 0 from J; bases not matched to a gene: 3. Germline CDR1 reads SGHVS; CDR2 reads FQNEAQ.